This TCR beta chain was sequenced in a study of T cells in Graves' hyperthyroidism and ophthalmopathy. Study-wide results and limits: Ophthalmopathy could be told apart from stable hyperthyroidism with a 13 V-J model.

In germline, CDR1 is LNHNV, CDR2 YYDKDF (reference sequence). This CDR3 spans 11 amino acids. From RNA transcripts, TCR beta CDR3 regions were amplified. Using the HTBI primer set, a first-round RT-PCR was run on the TCR CDR3. TCRdb re-derived calls from the multiplex PCR reads in MiXCR, one entry per CDR3 protein. The table lists roughly 800,000 distinct CDR3 sequences, more than 30% of them singletons. Details on this clonotype: What it recognizes is unknown. Its ends do not fully match the called genes, so a read error is possible.

This chain links TRBV15 with TRBJ2-5, with D maybe TRBD2 (5 bases). Sequencing was done on a sample of blood. This clonotype was obtained from a man aged 18 to 29 with Graves' hyperthyroidism. CDR3 residues: CATSRDGGSGF. The CDR3 nucleotides are TGTGCCACCAGCAGAGATGGCGGGTCGGGTTTC.